The clone carrying this T cell receptor beta chain was counted a few times. What it recognizes is unknown. Losses at the gene ends were 5 bases for V and 4 bases for J; bases not matched to a gene: 7. Per the germline V gene, CDR1 is SGHAT and CDR2 is FQNNGV. The CDR3 covers 14 residues. Nashville, Tennessee was home to all donors, each a Caucasian adult. The sample comes from a study of shared clonotypes between healthy human individuals. Study-level findings and limits: Only blood was sampled, and tissue TCR repertoires likely differ from blood ones. A small donor pool kept down the genetic and exposure-history diversity that was represented.

Under the authors' procedure: Junction-only immunoSEQ sequences carried no quality scores, so filtering differed. Data came from immunoSEQ multiplex PCR; TCRdb stores just in-frame clones and leaves some out. V, J and clone size are those of that table, while D and trimming were read from the DNA. The sample contains 850,000 to 1,100,000 clones, 70% to 85% of which appear only once. What was sequenced was memory CD4+ T cells from PBMCs. Subset of the sample: CD45RA-negative fraction. V and J are TRBV11-2 and TRBJ2-7, with TRBD1 matching 8 bases. The TCR was taken from a man between 18 and 35 years old in good health. Some clones in this sample may be carry-over from other donors' samples. CDR3 amino acids: CASSPQGGLYEQYF. CDR3 nucleotides: TGTGCCAGCAGCCCACAGGGGGGACTGTACGAGCAGTACTTC.